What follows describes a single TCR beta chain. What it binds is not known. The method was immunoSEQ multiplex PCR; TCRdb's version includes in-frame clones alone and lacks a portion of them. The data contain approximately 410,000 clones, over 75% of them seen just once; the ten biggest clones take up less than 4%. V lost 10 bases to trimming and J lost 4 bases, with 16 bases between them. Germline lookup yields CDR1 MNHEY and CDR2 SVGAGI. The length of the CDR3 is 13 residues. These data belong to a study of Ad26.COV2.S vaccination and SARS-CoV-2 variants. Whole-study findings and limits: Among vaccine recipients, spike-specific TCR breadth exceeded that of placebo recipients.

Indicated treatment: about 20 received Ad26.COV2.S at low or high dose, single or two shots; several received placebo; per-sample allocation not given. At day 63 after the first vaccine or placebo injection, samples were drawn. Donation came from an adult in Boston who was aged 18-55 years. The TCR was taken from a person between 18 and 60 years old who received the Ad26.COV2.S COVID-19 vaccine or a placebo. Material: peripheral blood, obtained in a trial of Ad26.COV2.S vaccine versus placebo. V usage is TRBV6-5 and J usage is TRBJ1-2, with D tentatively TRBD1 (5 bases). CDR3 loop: CATTGRDLYGYTF. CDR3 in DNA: TGTGCCACCACCGGAAGGGACCTCTATGGCTACACCTTC.